These 5 T cell receptor beta chains came from one sample sequenced in a study of cytomegalovirus exposure and HLA in healthy donors. Measured with immunoSEQ multiplex PCR; TCRdb has only the in-frame clones, and not every one. The table shows some 180,000 clones, with around nine tenths occurring only once. The sample taken for sequencing was PBMCs. These receptors were taken from a man aged 25-45 years in good health and CMV-seropositive.

This chain connects TRBV6-1 to TRBJ1-2; 7 positions agree with TRBD1. The CDR3 runs 13 residues. Trimming at V came to 6 bases and at J to 4 bases, leaving 5 bases not matched to a gene. Germline V lookup: CDR1 MNHNS, CDR2 SASEGT. CDR3 amino acids: CASRAPGGYGYTF. Here the CDR3 DNA reads TGTGCCAGCAGGGCGCCAGGGGGCTATGGCTACACCTTC.

The table lists this clone with a count of one. V is TRBV10-3 and J is TRBJ2-7; the D gene is possibly TRBD1 (5 bases). V gave up 2 bases and J gave up 6 bases, with 11 bases separating them. Germline V lookup: CDR1 ENHRY, CDR2 SYGVKD. The CDR3 totals 13 residues. The DNA of the CDR3 is TGTGCCATCAGTGAGGCGCAGGGTGGCGAGCAGTACTTC. As protein: CAISEAQGGEQYF.

The chain links TRBV5-1 to TRBJ2-1, with D possibly matching TRBD1 (5 bases). The CDR3 covers 17 residues. Germline CDR1 and CDR2: SGHRS and YFSETQ. Trimming shortened V by 4 bases and J by 0 bases, and 17 bases separated the two germline ends. Written as DNA, the CDR3 is TGCGCCAGCAGCCAGAAGAGCACAGGAAGCTCCTACAATGAGCAGTTCTTC. It translates to CASSQKSTGSSYNEQFF.

This chain connects TRBV27 to TRBJ2-2; a weak D match, TRBD1 (5 bases). The CDR3 length is 15 residues. Germline V lookup: CDR1 MNHEY, CDR2 SMNVEV (reference sequence). V shed 6 bases and J shed 1 base, with 12 bases lying between them. As DNA, the CDR3 is TGTGCCAGCAGAGGACATATGGGGAACACCGGGGAGCTGTTTTTT. Translating it yields CASRGHMGNTGELFF.

This clone appeared many times. The chain recombines TRBV4-3 with TRBJ2-6; D remains ambiguous. CDR1 and CDR2 from the germline V gene are LGHNA and YSLEER. V lost 0 bases and J 1 base, leaving 7 bases between the germline ends. The length of the CDR3 is 16 residues. The CDR3 sequence: CASSQDGSSGANVLTF. The CDR3 region has the DNA TGCGCCAGCAGCCAAGACGGAAGTTCTGGGGCCAACGTCCTGACTTTC.